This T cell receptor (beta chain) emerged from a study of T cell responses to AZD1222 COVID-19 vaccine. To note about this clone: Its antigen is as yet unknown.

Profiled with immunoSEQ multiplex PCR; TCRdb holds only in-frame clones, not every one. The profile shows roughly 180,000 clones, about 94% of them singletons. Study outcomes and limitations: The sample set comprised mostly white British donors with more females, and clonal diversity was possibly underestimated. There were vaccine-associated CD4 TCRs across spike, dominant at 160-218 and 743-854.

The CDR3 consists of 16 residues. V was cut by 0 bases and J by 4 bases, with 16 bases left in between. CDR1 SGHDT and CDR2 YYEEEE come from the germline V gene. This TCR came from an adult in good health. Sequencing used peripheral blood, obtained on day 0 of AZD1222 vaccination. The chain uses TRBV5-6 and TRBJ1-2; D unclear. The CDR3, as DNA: TGTGCCAGCAGCTTGGCCCTCTTGCTCCCAGGCTATGGCTACACCTTC. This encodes CASSLALLLPGYGYTF.